Below are 6 T cell receptor beta chains sequenced from a single sample in a study of beta chain features in type 1 diabetes (dated by TCRdb to 2016 to 2019). What the work shows at the level of the full study, not this receptor alone: A moderate but significant shortening of TCRB CDR3 length was observed in type 1 diabetes patients in all four CD4+ subsets.

The antigens of these receptors remain unknown. The library was built by means of the immunoSEQ multiplex PCR assay. All of the isolated RNA was reverse transcribed with the High Capacity cDNA Reverse Transcription Kit, so expressed TCRB transcripts were sequenced. TCRdb took over this immuneACCESS table, retaining in-frame rearrangements with V and J assigned. Such tables are incomplete; in checked studies, under half of the missing clones stem from an unresolved V gene, and the remainder is unexplained. Counted in this sample were under 350,000 clones; about 23% of them appeared once. The biggest ten clones account for roughly 0.013% of the sample. Sequencing input: naive CD4+ T cells from blood. What this sample's cell subset or site label stands for: true naive CD4+ T cells. The receptor set was obtained from a woman between 25 and 40 years old with type 1 diabetes.

The rearrangement uses TRBV5-4 and TRBJ1-2; TRBD1 is a possible D gene (6 bases). The germline CDR1 and CDR2 sequences are SGHNT and YYREEE (reference sequence). CDR3 length: 13 residues. V gave up 4 bases and J gave up 8 bases, with 15 bases separating them. CDR3 coding DNA: TGTGCCAGCAGCACGACAGGATTGGGAGGCTACACCTTC. Residues: CASSTTGLGGYTF.

This clone occurred a few times. The chain joins TRBV30 to TRBJ2-7; 8 bases align to TRBD1. From germline, CDR1 is GTSNPN and CDR2 SVGIG (reference sequence). J gave up 12 bases and V 2 bases, and 6 bases lay outside the gene matches. The CDR3 runs to 11 residues. In DNA form, the CDR3 reads TGTGCCTGGAGTTCAGGGGGCTCGGCGTACTTC. Protein product: CAWSSGGSAYF.

This clone was recorded a few times. This chain joins TRBV7-9 and TRBJ2-3; 9 bases are shared with TRBD2. With 4 bases clipped from V and 4 bases from J, the junction kept 3 bases outside the gene matches. From germline, CDR1 is SEHNR and CDR2 FQNEAQ (reference sequence). The CDR3 loop spans 14 amino acids. This CDR3 reads CASSSSGTADTQYF. CDR3 coding DNA: TGTGCCAGCAGCTCTAGCGGGACAGCAGATACGCAGTATTTT.

This clone was counted only a few times. This sequence joins TRBV5-1 and TRBJ1-1; D unresolved. V was trimmed by 1 base and J by 5 bases, leaving 12 bases between them. Germline V gives CDR1 SGHRS, CDR2 YFSETQ. The CDR3 is 14 amino acids. Written as DNA, the CDR3 is TGCGCCAGCAGCTTGCCAGAGTCCGGGACTGAAGCTTTCTTT. Its protein is CASSLPESGTEAFF.

The rearrangement joins TRBV14 to TRBJ1-5; D unresolved. The CDR3 consists of 12 residues. Germline CDR1 SGHDN, CDR2 FVKESK. V gave up 3 bases and J gave up 6 bases, with 6 bases separating them. This CDR3 reads CASSQASQPQHF. CDR3 DNA sequence: TGTGCCAGCAGCCAGGCATCTCAGCCCCAGCATTTT.

The CDR3 region has the DNA TGTGCCTGGACGACAGGGACTGGAAACACCATATATTTT. Amino acids: CAWTTGTGNTIYF. The V gene is TRBV30, the J gene TRBJ1-3, with 7 bases identical to TRBD1. The CDR3 covers 13 residues. CDR1 is GTSNPN, CDR2 SVGIG, per germline (reference sequence). Trimming took 4 bases from V and 2 from J; bases not matched to a gene: 2.